Included here is one T cell receptor beta chain sequence, with context. Its antigen is unknown. This sample was taken from a study of PD-1 blockade in classical Hodgkin lymphoma. Study results and caveats: Complete responders had baseline diversity similar to newly diagnosed patients. Reported baseline diversity: healthy donors highest, relapsed/refractory patients lowest.

Relapses following autologous stem cell transplantation were seen in all patients, with brentuximab vedotin exposure varying. Each best response was a complete response, a partial response or progressive disease. Germline CDR1 reads SGHTA; CDR2 reads FQGTGA. The V end lost 2 bases, the J end lost 7 bases, and 12 bases lay between the germline ends. The CDR3 consists of 14 residues. Sequenced by immunoSEQ multiplex PCR; TCRdb stores in-frame clones only, minus some. The sample records more than 10,000 clones, nearly 80% being singletons. V usage is TRBV7-3 and J usage is TRBJ2-1; D ambiguous. This clonotype was sampled from a human donor with classical Hodgkin lymphoma. The sequenced sample was peripheral blood mononuclear cells (PBMCs), obtained before the second cycle of nivolumab. CDR3 nucleotide sequence: TGTGCCAGCAGCTTATTACCAAATCAGAATGAGCAGTTCTTC. It codes for CASSLLPNQNEQFF.